This TCR beta chain was documented in a study of T cell responses to AZD1222 COVID-19 vaccine (dated by TCRdb to about 2021). Study-level background: AZD1222 recipients given second doses at about 4 weeks or at about 12 weeks were pooled, since spike-specific TCR depth and breadth were not found to differ between the two schedules. A total of approximately 240 trial participants underwent TCR sequencing, of whom 200 to 220 had received two doses of AZD1222 and 26 had received two doses of the MenACWY control vaccine. Enrollment into the trials was organized by age into subgroups of 18-55, 56-69 and 70-plus years, and those subgroups contained about 160, 30 and 59 TCR-sequenced participants, respectively.

Broad study findings and their caveats: Because no day 14 peak-response samples were available, the repertoires could be characterized only after the peak T cell response. After two AZD1222 doses, spike-specific TCR breadth and depth were significantly higher than at day 0 and than in MenACWY recipients. Conclusions about previously exposed vaccinees are limited because only six or seven AZD1222 recipients were SARS-CoV-2 seropositive at baseline. Vaccine-associated CD4 TCRs spanned the whole spike protein, with dominant responses in regions 160-218 and 743-854. The 56-69-year group was small, and its depth increase did not reach significance, likely because of low power. Most participants were white British and females outnumbered males, and the authors suggested that clonal diversity may have been underestimated. Epitopes outside the regions mutated in the B.1.351 and B.1.1.7 variants were reportedly recognized by nearly half of the unique spike-specific TCRs.

The CDR3 regions of human TCRbeta chains were analyzed by immunosequencing. The published analysis was carried out like this. Repertoire TCRs were matched against a reference library of SARS-CoV-2-specific TCRs generated with the MIRA antigen-specificity platform. Breadth meant the fraction of unique TCRs that were SARS-CoV-2-associated, whereas depth meant the fraction of total T cells that were SARS-CoV-2-associated. Using the MIRA data, each spike-specific TCR was mapped to the spike region that the TCR reacts to and placed in a CD4 or CD8 class. Log10-transformed breadth and depth values were compared by one-way ANOVA with Sidak's multiple comparisons tests. Not all clones reach the TCRdb copy of this immuneACCESS table, which keeps in-frame sequences only. Checked studies attribute under half of the gap to unresolved V genes and leave the rest unexplained. The DNA was the basis for D and trimming; V, J and clone size are from that table. In this sample the table shows about 130,000 clones, 94% of which occur a single time. The ten biggest clones cover around 7% of the sample.

The germline V gene specifies MDHEN as CDR1 and SYDVKM as CDR2. The CDR3 has 16 amino acids, counting the end cysteine and phenylalanine. The only DNA kept is the CDR3, 48 bases in frame from the first base. Trimming costs V 5 bases and J 1 base, and their ends lie 17 bases apart. In the paper's terms, the time point label means: baseline before first vaccination. Vaccinee samples were obtained from the UK trials COV001 and COV002, which included a single-blind randomized controlled phase 2/3 trial of AZD1222 (ChAdOx1 nCoV-19) in healthy adults. For TCRbeta chain sequencing, PBMC samples from trial participants were taken at day 0 and at day 28 after the second dose. In regard to this clone: Its target antigen remains unknown. Per-base qualities were not stored, and no clone one base away is much larger.

The TCR originated in an adult in good health. The starting material was peripheral blood, obtained on day 0 of AZD1222 vaccination. This chain joins TRBV28 to TRBJ1-1; no D gene can be assigned with confidence. The CDR3 protein sequence reads: CASSLIGRPKNTEAFF. The sequenced DNA: TGTGCCAGCAGTCTGATAGGGAGACCAAAGAACACTGAAGCTTTCTTT.